A selection of T cell receptor beta chains follows, all from one sample in a study of CD8 T cells in ankylosing spondylitis. TCRdb passed the 5' RACE reads through MiXCR, listing each CDR3 protein once. The sample holds about 480,000 distinct CDR3 sequences, more than 15% seen once. Sequencing was performed on blood, either unsorted or a sorted T cell fraction (not recorded which). These receptors were taken from a male donor with ankylosing spondylitis. The CDR3 runs from the conserved cysteine through the conserved F or W. D genes are given only for firm matches. Size is omitted from some rows. Given values are once, few, many or a class for expanded clones.

j_gene: TRBJ2-7; d_gene: NA; abundance: many; v_gene: TRBV7-2; CDR3nt: TGTGCCAGCAGCTTCTTCGGGGGCATCGACGAGCAGTACTTC; CDR3aa: CASSFFGGIDEQYF
j_gene: TRBJ2-2; d_gene: TRBD1; abundance: many; v_gene: TRBV4-2; CDR3nt: TGTGCCAGCAGCCAAGTTCAGGGACAGGCAGGCACCGGGGAGCTGTTTTTT; CDR3aa: CASSQVQGQAGTGELFF
j_gene: TRBJ1-5; d_gene: TRBD1; abundance: few; v_gene: TRBV20-1; CDR3nt: TGCAGTGCTAGACAGGGGGCAGGGCAGCCCCAGCATTTT; CDR3aa: CSARQGAGQPQHF
j_gene: TRBJ1-2; d_gene: TRBD1; abundance: NA; v_gene: TRBV27; CDR3nt: TGTGCCAGCAGTTTCCAAGGGGGACAGGGCGTCATCGGCTACACCTTC; CDR3aa: CASSFQGGQGVIGYTF
j_gene: TRBJ1-2; d_gene: TRBD1; abundance: NA; v_gene: TRBV6-1; CDR3nt: TGTGCCAGCAGGGTGACAGGGGGTGGGGGCTACACCTTC; CDR3aa: CASRVTGGGGYTF
j_gene: TRBJ2-1; d_gene: TRBD1; abundance: few; v_gene: TRBV4-3; CDR3nt: TGCGCCAGCAGCCAAGGGGACAGGGACAGGGATGAGCAGTTCTTC; CDR3aa: CASSQGDRDRDEQFF
j_gene: TRBJ2-7; d_gene: NA; abundance: NA; v_gene: TRBV4-1; CDR3nt: TGCGCCAGCAGCCAAGATAGAACGCCCGGAGGGGAGCAGTACTTC; CDR3aa: CASSQDRTPGGEQYF
j_gene: TRBJ2-3; d_gene: TRBD1; abundance: NA; v_gene: TRBV7-2; CDR3nt: TGTGCCAGCAGCGCACCCGGGACAGGGGGCGCAGATACGCAGTATTTT; CDR3aa: CASSAPGTGGADTQYF
j_gene: TRBJ2-1; d_gene: TRBD2; abundance: few; v_gene: TRBV30; CDR3nt: TGTGCCTGGAGTCAAATAGCGGGGGGGCGAAGCAATGAGCAGTTCTTC; CDR3aa: CAWSQIAGGRSNEQFF
j_gene: TRBJ2-1; d_gene: TRBD2; abundance: NA; v_gene: TRBV24-1; CDR3nt: TGTGCCACCAGTGACCCAGGACTAGGGGAGGGGACCAATGAGCAGTTCTTC; CDR3aa: CATSDPGLGEGTNEQFF
j_gene: TRBJ1-2; d_gene: TRBD1; abundance: few; v_gene: TRBV11-3; CDR3nt: TGTGCCAGCAGCTTAGCCGCGGGACAGGGATCTTATGGCTACACCTTC; CDR3aa: CASSLAAGQGSYGYTF
j_gene: TRBJ2-4; d_gene: TRBD1; abundance: NA; v_gene: TRBV12-3/TRBV12-4; CDR3nt: TGTGCCAGCAGTTTTGAGGACAGGAGGGCCAAAAACATTCAGTACTTC; CDR3aa: CASSFEDRRAKNIQYF
j_gene: TRBJ1-6; d_gene: NA; abundance: NA; v_gene: TRBV3-1; CDR3nt: TGTGCCAGCAGCCAAGATCCCGGGAACTCACCCCTCCACTTT; CDR3aa: CASSQDPGNSPLHF
j_gene: TRBJ2-7; d_gene: NA; abundance: few; v_gene: TRBV20-1; CDR3nt: TGCAGTGCTAGCGGCCCCTACGAGCAGTACTTC; CDR3aa: CSASGPYEQYF
j_gene: TRBJ1-1; d_gene: NA; abundance: NA; v_gene: TRBV20-1; CDR3nt: TGCAGTGCTAGAGGACCTCCGATCGGGGGCACTGAAGCTTTCTTT; CDR3aa: CSARGPPIGGTEAFF
j_gene: TRBJ2-7; d_gene: TRBD1; abundance: few; v_gene: TRBV29-1; CDR3nt: TGCAGCGCGGGACAGGGAGCCTACGAGCAGTACTTC; CDR3aa: CSAGQGAYEQYF
j_gene: TRBJ2-1; d_gene: TRBD2; abundance: NA; v_gene: TRBV7-2; CDR3nt: TGTGCCAGCAGCTTGGGACTAGCGTTATCCTACAATGAGCAGTTCTTC; CDR3aa: CASSLGLALSYNEQFF
j_gene: TRBJ2-3; d_gene: NA; abundance: many; v_gene: TRBV12-3/TRBV12-4; CDR3nt: TGTGCCAGTAACCGGGACACCAGCACAGATACGCAGTATTTT; CDR3aa: CASNRDTSTDTQYF
j_gene: TRBJ2-3; d_gene: NA; abundance: few; v_gene: TRBV18; CDR3nt: TGTGCCAGCTCACCGGGGACAAAAGGCACAGATACGCAGTATTTT; CDR3aa: CASSPGTKGTDTQYF
j_gene: TRBJ2-7; d_gene: NA; abundance: once; v_gene: TRBV6-6; CDR3nt: TGTGCCAGCAGTTTAACGAGCTCCTACGAGCAGTACTTC; CDR3aa: CASSLTSSYEQYF
j_gene: TRBJ2-2; d_gene: TRBD1; abundance: NA; v_gene: TRBV27; CDR3nt: TGTGCCAGCAGGATTGGGACAGGGTTCGCCGGGGAGCTGTTTTTT; CDR3aa: CASRIGTGFAGELFF
j_gene: TRBJ2-5; d_gene: NA; abundance: NA; v_gene: TRBV3-1; CDR3nt: TGTGCCAGCAGCCAACCGAGGGACCCGTCGGAGACCCAGTACTTC; CDR3aa: CASSQPRDPSETQYF
j_gene: TRBJ2-3; d_gene: TRBD2; abundance: many; v_gene: TRBV20-1; CDR3nt: TGCAGTGGGGAGACTAGCGTTCCAGATACGCAGTATTTT; CDR3aa: CSGETSVPDTQYF
j_gene: TRBJ2-1; d_gene: NA; abundance: many; v_gene: TRBV3-1; CDR3nt: TGTGCCAGCAGCCAAGATCTATTAGTCAATGAGCAGTTCTTC; CDR3aa: CASSQDLLVNEQFF
j_gene: TRBJ1-5; d_gene: NA; abundance: NA; v_gene: TRBV7-2; CDR3nt: TGTGCCAGCAGCTCACCTGACAACTATCAGCCCCAGCATTTT; CDR3aa: CASSSPDNYQPQHF
j_gene: TRBJ1-4; d_gene: NA; abundance: NA; v_gene: TRBV7-9; CDR3nt: TGTGCCAGCCGGGGGGCGGAAAAACTGTTTTTT; CDR3aa: CASRGAEKLFF
j_gene: TRBJ1-5; d_gene: NA; abundance: few; v_gene: TRBV20-1; CDR3nt: TGCAGTGCTACCTGGGGTGGCAATCAGCCCCAGCATTTT; CDR3aa: CSATWGGNQPQHF
j_gene: TRBJ2-2; d_gene: NA; abundance: NA; v_gene: TRBV14; CDR3nt: TGTGCCAGCAGCCAAGATTCTGGGCGGGAGAACACCGGGGAGCTGTTTTTT; CDR3aa: CASSQDSGRENTGELFF
j_gene: TRBJ2-3; d_gene: NA; abundance: few; v_gene: TRBV4-3; CDR3nt: TGCGCCAGCAGCCAAGATGGGAAGGGGACAACTACGCAGTATTTT; CDR3aa: CASSQDGKGTTTQYF
j_gene: TRBJ2-7; d_gene: TRBD2; abundance: NA; v_gene: TRBV20-1; CDR3nt: TGCAGTGCTAGCCCAGGACTAGCGGGGTCCTACGAGCAGTACTTC; CDR3aa: CSASPGLAGSYEQYF
j_gene: TRBJ2-3; d_gene: TRBD2; abundance: NA; v_gene: TRBV6-2/TRBV6-3; CDR3nt: TGTGCCAGCAGAGTAAGGACTAGCGGCACAGATACGCAGTATTTT; CDR3aa: CASRVRTSGTDTQYF
j_gene: TRBJ2-3; d_gene: NA; abundance: many; v_gene: TRBV5-1; CDR3nt: TGCGCCAGCATCCCTGGGGGAGGTTCAACTGCAGATACGCAGTATTTT; CDR3aa: CASIPGGGSTADTQYF
j_gene: TRBJ1-5; d_gene: NA; abundance: few; v_gene: TRBV18; CDR3nt: TGTGCCAGCTCACCACGGGAAGGAGAGCCCCAGCATTTT; CDR3aa: CASSPREGEPQHF